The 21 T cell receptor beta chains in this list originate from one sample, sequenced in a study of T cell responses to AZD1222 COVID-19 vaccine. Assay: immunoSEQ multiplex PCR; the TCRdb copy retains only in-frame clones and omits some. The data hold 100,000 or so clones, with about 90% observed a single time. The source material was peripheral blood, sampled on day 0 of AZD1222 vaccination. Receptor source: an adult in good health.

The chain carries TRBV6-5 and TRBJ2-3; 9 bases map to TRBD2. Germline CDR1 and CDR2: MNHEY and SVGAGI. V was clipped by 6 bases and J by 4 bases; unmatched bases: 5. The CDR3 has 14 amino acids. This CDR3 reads CASRRTSAPDTQYF. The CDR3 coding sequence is TGTGCCAGCAGGCGGACTAGCGCGCCAGATACGCAGTATTTT.

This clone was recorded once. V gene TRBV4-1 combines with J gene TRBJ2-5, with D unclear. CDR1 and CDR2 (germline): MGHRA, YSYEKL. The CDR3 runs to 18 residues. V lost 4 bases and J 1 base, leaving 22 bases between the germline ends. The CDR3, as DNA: TGCGCCAGCAGCCTTGCCCCGATGGCGATCCGGCCCCAAGAGACCCAGTACTTC. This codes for CASSLAPMAIRPQETQYF.

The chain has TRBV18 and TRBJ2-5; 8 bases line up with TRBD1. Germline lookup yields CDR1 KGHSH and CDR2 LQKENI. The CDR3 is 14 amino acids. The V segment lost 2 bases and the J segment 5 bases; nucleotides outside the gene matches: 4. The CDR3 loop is CASSPGQGRETQYF. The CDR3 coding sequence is TGTGCCAGCTCACCAGGACAGGGCCGGGAGACCCAGTACTTC. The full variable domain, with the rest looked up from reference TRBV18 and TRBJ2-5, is NAGVMQNPRHLVRRRGQEARLRCSPMKGHSHVYWYRQLPEEGLKFMVYLQKENIIDESGMPKERFSAEFPKEGPSILRIQQVVRGDSAAYFCASSPGQGRETQYFGPGTRLLVL.

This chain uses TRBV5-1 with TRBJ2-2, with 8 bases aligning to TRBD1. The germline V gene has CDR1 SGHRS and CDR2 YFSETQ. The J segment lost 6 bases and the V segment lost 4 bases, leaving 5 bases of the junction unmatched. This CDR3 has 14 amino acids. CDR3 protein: CASSIDRGPGELFF. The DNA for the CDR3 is TGCGCCAGCAGCATAGACAGGGGTCCCGGGGAGCTGTTTTTT.

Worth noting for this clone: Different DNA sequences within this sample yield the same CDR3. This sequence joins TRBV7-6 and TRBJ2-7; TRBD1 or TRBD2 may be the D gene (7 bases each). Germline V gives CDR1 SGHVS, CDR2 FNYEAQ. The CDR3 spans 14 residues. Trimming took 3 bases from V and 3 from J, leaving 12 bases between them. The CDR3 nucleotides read TGTGCCAGCAGCTTCACAGGGGAGGGCTACGAGCAGTACTTC. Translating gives CASSFTGEGYEQYF.

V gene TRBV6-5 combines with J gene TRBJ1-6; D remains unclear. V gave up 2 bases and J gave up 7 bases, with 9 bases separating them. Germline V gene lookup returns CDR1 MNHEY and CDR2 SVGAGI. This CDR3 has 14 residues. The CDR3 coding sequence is TGTGCCAGCAGTTACGTCGTTACCAATTCACCCCTCCACTTT. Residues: CASSYVVTNSPLHF.

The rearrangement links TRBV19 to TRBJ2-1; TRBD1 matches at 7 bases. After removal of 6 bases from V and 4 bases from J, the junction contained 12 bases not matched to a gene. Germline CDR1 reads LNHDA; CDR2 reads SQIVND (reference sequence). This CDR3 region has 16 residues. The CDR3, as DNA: TGTGCCAGTAGCGGGCAGGGGACAGTCACTTACAATGAGCAGTTCTTC. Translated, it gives CASSGQGTVTYNEQFF.

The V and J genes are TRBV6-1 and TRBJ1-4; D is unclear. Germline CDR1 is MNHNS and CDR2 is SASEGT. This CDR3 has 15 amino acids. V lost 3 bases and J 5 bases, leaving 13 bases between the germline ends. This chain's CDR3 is CASSDPIRANEKLFF. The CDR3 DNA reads TGTGCCAGCAGTGATCCAATTAGGGCGAATGAAAAACTGTTTTTT.

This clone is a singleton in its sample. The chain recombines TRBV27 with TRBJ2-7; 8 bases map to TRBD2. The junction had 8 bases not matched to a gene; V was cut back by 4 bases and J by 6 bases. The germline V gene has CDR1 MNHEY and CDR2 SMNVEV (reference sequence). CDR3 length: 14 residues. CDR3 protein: CASSSRTSRVEQYF. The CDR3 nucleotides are TGTGCCAGCAGTTCCCGGACTAGCAGGGTCGAGCAGTACTTC.

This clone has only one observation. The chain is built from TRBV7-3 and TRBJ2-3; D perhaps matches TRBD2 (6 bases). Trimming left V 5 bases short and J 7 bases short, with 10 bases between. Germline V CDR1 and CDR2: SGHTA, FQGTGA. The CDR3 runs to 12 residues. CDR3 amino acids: CASSPGTYTQYF. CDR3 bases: TGTGCCAGCAGCCCCGGGACTTATACGCAGTATTTT.

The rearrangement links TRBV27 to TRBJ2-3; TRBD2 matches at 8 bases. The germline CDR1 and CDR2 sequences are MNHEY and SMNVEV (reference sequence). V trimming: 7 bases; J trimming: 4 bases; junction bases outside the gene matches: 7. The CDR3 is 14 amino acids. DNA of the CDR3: TGTGCCAGCACCCCTCAAGCGGGAGCAGATACGCAGTATTTT. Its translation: CASTPQAGADTQYF.

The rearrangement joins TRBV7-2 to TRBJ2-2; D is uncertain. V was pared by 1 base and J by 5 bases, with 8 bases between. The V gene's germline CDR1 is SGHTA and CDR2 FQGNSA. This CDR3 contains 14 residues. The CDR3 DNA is TGTGCCAGCAGCTTAGGAGTGTTAACCGGGGAGCTGTTTTTT. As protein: CASSLGVLTGELFF.

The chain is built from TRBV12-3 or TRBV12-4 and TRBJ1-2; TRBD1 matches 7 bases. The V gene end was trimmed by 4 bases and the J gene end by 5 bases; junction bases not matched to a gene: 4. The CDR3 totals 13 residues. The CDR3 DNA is TGTGCCAGCAGTTCGGGACAGCGATATGGCTACACCTTC. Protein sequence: CASSSGQRYGYTF.

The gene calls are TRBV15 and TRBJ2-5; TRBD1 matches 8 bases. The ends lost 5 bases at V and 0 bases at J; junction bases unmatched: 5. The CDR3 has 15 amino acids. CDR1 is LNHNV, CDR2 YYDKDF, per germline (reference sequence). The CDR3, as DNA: TGTGCCACCAGCGGCAGGACAGGGCACCAAGAGACCCAGTACTTC. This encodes CATSGRTGHQETQYF.

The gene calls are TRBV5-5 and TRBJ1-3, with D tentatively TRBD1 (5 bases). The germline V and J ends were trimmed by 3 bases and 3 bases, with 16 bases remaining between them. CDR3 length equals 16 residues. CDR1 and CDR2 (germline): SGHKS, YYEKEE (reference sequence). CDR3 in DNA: TGTGCCAGCAGCTCCGGGGCGGGGCGCGGTGGAAACACCATATATTTT. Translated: CASSSGAGRGGNTIYF.

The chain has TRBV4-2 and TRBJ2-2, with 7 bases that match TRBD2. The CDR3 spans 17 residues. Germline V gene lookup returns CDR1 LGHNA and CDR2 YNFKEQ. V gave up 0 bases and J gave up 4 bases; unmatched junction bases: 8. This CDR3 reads CASSQDAPAGATGELFF. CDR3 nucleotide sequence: TGTGCCAGCAGCCAAGACGCGCCGGCGGGAGCCACCGGGGAGCTGTTTTTT.

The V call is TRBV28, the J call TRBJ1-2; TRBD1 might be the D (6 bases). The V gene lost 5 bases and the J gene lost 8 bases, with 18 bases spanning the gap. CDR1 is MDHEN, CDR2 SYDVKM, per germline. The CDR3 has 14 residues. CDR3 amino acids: CASSVRGGAVGYTF. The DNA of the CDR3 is TGTGCCAGCAGTGTCCGGGGGGGGGCCGTCGGCTACACCTTC.

The CDR3 DNA reads as TGTGCCAGTAGTATAGATAATTCACCCCTCCACTTT. Residues: CASSIDNSPLHF. V gene TRBV19 combines with J gene TRBJ1-6, with D unclear. The CDR3 is made up of 12 amino acids. V dropped 0 bases and J dropped 6 bases, with 0 bases sitting between them. Germline V gene data show CDR1 as LNHDA and CDR2 as SQIVND (reference sequence). Based on the CDR3 plus reference TRBV19 and TRBJ1-6, the full variable domain is DGGITQSPKYLFRKEGQNVTLSCEQNLNHDAMYWYRQDPGQGLRLIYYSQIVNDFQKGDIAEGYSVSREKKESFPLTVTSAQKNPTAFYLCASSIDNSPLHFGNGTRLTVT.

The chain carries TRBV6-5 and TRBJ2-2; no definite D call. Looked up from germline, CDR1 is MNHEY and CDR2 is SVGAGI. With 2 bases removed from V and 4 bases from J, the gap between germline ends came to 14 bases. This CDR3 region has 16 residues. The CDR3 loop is CASSYGRVDSTGELFF. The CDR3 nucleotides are TGTGCCAGCAGTTACGGGCGAGTTGATAGCACCGGGGAGCTGTTTTTT.

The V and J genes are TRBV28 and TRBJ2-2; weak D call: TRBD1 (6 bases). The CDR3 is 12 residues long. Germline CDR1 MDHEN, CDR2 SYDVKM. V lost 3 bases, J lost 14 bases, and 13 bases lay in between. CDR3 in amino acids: CASSFVGGELFF. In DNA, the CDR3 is TGTGCCAGCAGTTTTGTAGGGGGTGAACTGTTTTTT.

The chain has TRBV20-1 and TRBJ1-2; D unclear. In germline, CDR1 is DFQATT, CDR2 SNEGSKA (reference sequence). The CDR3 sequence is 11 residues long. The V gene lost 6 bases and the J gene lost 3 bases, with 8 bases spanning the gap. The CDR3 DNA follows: TGCAGTGCACTAAAATACTATGGCTACACCTTC. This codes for CSALKYYGYTF.